These 30 T cell receptor beta chains were all obtained from the same sample, sequenced in a study of cytomegalovirus exposure and HLA in healthy donors. Assay used: immunoSEQ multiplex PCR; TCRdb lists only in-frame clones, some missing. The sample lists 110,000 or so clones, 70% to 85% occurring once. The sequenced sample consisted of PBMCs. The receptors were sampled from a woman in her late teens or twenties in good health and CMV-seronegative.

The V and J genes are TRBV7-9 and TRBJ2-2; 7 bases are shared with TRBD1. CDR3 size: 16 residues. Germline CDR1 and CDR2: SEHNR and FQNEAQ (reference sequence). V lost 5 bases to trimming and J lost 3 bases; unmatched junction nucleotides: 9. The CDR3 region has the DNA TGTGCCAGCAGCCCCCGACAGGGTAGCGACACCGGGGAGCTGTTTTTT. It specifies CASSPRQGSDTGELFF.

CDR3 nucleotides: TGCGCCAGCAGCCCAGGGGAGAGGAACACTGAAGCTTTCTTT. It encodes CASSPGERNTEAFF. The chain has TRBV4-1 and TRBJ1-1; possibly TRBD1 for D (6 bases). This CDR3 contains 14 residues. The germline V and J ends were trimmed by 4 bases and 1 base, with 10 bases remaining between them. The germline gives CDR1 MGHRA, CDR2 YSYEKL.

This clone was counted only a few times. This chain uses TRBV6-4 with TRBJ2-1; 11 positions match TRBD2. The CDR3 spans 15 residues. CDR1 is MRHNA, CDR2 SNTAGT, per germline. The trim removed 5 bases at V and 9 bases at J, leaving 9 bases unmatched. In DNA, the CDR3 is TGTGCCAGCAGTTCCCTAGCGGGGGGTGATGCTGAGCAGTTCTTC. Its protein is CASSSLAGGDAEQFF.

This rearrangement joins TRBV11-2 to TRBJ1-4; the D gene is possibly TRBD1 (6 bases). Germline V gene data show CDR1 as SGHAT and CDR2 as FQNNGV. V lost 5 bases, J lost 3 bases, and 19 bases lay in between. CDR3 length: 17 residues. CDR3 nucleotides: TGTGCCAGCAGCACACGCGCTACAGGGCTGGCTAATGAAAAACTGTTTTTT. Residues: CASSTRATGLANEKLFF.

This clone was seen only once. J is TRBJ2-2 and V is TRBV7-9; TRBD2 agrees at 10 bases. J lost 6 bases, V lost 4 bases, and 11 bases had no gene match. The CDR3 extends over 17 amino acids. The germline V gene encodes CDR1 SEHNR and CDR2 FQNEAQ (reference sequence). CDR3 coding DNA: TGTGCCAGCAGCTCCCCGGGAACTAGCGGGGAGTCCGGGGAGCTGTTTTTT. As protein: CASSSPGTSGESGELFF.

This clone has just one count. The CDR3 DNA reads as TGTGCCAGCAGTGAATTAGGACAGATGAATGAAAAACTGTTTTTT. It is translated as CASSELGQMNEKLFF. The gene calls are TRBV2 and TRBJ1-4, with a tentative D call TRBD1 (6 bases). Per germline, CDR1 SNHLY and CDR2 FYNNEI. The CDR3 is 15 amino acids. Trimming shortened V by 2 bases and J by 5 bases, and 12 bases separated the two germline ends. The whole variable domain, filled in from reference TRBV2 and TRBJ1-4, reads EPEVTQTPSHQVTQMGQEVILRCVPISNHLYFYWYRQILGQKVEFLVSFYNNEISEKSEIFDDQFSVERPDGSNFTLKIRSTKLEDSAMYFCASSELGQMNEKLFFGSGTQLSVL.

The chain joins TRBV9 to TRBJ1-2; D call uncertain. From germline, CDR1 is SGDLS and CDR2 YYNGEE. The CDR3 runs 14 residues. V dropped 0 bases and J dropped 3 bases, with 9 bases sitting between them. The CDR3 region has the DNA TGTGCCAGCAGCGTAGATGAGGGCGACTATGGCTACACCTTC. It codes for CASSVDEGDYGYTF. Looking up the rest from reference TRBV9 and TRBJ1-2 gives the full variable domain: DSGVTQTPKHLITATGQRVTLRCSPRSGDLSVYWYQQSLDQGLQFLIQYYNGEERAKGNILERFSAQQFPDLHSELNLSSLELGDSALYFCASSVDEGDYGYTFGSGTRLTVV.

To note about this clone: A junction end diverges from the germline sequence, so it may reflect a read error. J is TRBJ1-4 and V is TRBV7-9, with D maybe TRBD1 (5 bases). In germline, CDR1 is SEHNR, CDR2 FQNEAQ (reference sequence). The CDR3 is 12 amino acids. This chain's CDR3 is CASSLGEEKLFF. The CDR3, as DNA: TGTGCCAGCAGTTTAGGGGAGGAAAAACTGTTTTTT.

The V and J genes are TRBV10-3 and TRBJ2-4; TRBD1 agrees at 11 bases. Germline V gene sequence: CDR1 ENHRY, CDR2 SYGVKD. The CDR3 loop spans 16 amino acids. The trim removed 2 bases at V and 8 bases at J, leaving 8 bases unmatched. The CDR3 here is CAISERGQGAVDIQYF. CDR3 nucleotide sequence: TGTGCCATCAGTGAGAGAGGACAGGGGGCGGTAGACATTCAGTACTTC.

The chain employs TRBV28 and TRBJ2-7; 7 nucleotides align to TRBD2. This CDR3 comprises 17 residues. The trim removed 1 base at V and 6 bases at J, leaving 15 bases unmatched. Germline assignment: CDR1 MDHEN and CDR2 SYDVKM. The CDR3 DNA follows: TGTGCCAGCAGTTTATTCGGTCCCGGGACTAAGGGATCCGAGCAGTACTTC. Translating it yields CASSLFGPGTKGSEQYF.

The J gene is TRBJ1-5, the V gene TRBV30; no firm D call. The CDR3 extends over 14 amino acids. CDR1 GTSNPN and CDR2 SVGIG come from the germline V gene (reference sequence). V shed 3 bases and J shed 8 bases, with 17 bases lying between them. The CDR3 nucleotides read TGTGCCTGGAGGTCAGGCCCTGTCCACGAGCCCCAGCATTTT. Protein product: CAWRSGPVHEPQHF.

The V call is TRBV25-1, the J call TRBJ2-7; perhaps TRBD2 as D (5 bases). Trimming removed 7 bases at V and 3 bases at J, with 16 bases between. The length of the CDR3 is 14 residues. CDR1 is MGHDK and CDR2 is SYGVNS in the germline V gene. The CDR3 loop is CASNNPPRDYEQYF. The CDR3 coding sequence is TGTGCCAGCAACAACCCCCCGAGGGACTACGAGCAGTACTTC.

The rearrangement joins TRBV28 to TRBJ2-2; D unresolved. The V and J ends lost 4 bases and 1 base respectively, with 4 bases between them. CDR1 and CDR2 (germline): MDHEN, SYDVKM. The CDR3 contains 13 residues. The DNA of the CDR3 is TGTGCCAGCAGTTCATTGAACACCGGGGAGCTGTTTTTT. Translating gives CASSSLNTGELFF.

This clone was picked up a small number of times. The chain joins TRBV4-1 to TRBJ2-4; TRBD2 aligns across 8 bases. Germline values: CDR1 MGHRA, CDR2 YSYEKL. The CDR3 totals 18 residues. V lost 0 bases to trimming and J lost 7 bases; unmatched junction nucleotides: 14. The CDR3 DNA reads TGCGCCAGCAGCCAAGATCTGTCTCGGGGGGGGCGTGGGAACATTCAGTACTTC. This encodes CASSQDLSRGGRGNIQYF.

The gene calls are TRBV27 and TRBJ1-1, with 7 bases aligning to TRBD1. The trim removed 7 bases at V and 1 base at J, leaving 3 bases unmatched. The V gene's germline CDR1 is MNHEY and CDR2 SMNVEV (reference sequence). The CDR3 is 13 amino acids. In nucleotides, the CDR3 is TGTGCCAGCACGGGACAGTGGAACACTGAAGCTTTCTTT. The encoded protein is CASTGQWNTEAFF.

The chain is built from TRBV6-5 and TRBJ2-7; D might be TRBD2 (5 bases). The V gene lost 1 base and the J gene lost 1 base, with 14 bases spanning the gap. The CDR3 has 16 residues. Per germline, CDR1 MNHEY and CDR2 SVGAGI. The CDR3 DNA sequence: TGTGCCAGCAGTTACTTGTCGGGGAAAACTTCCTACGAGCAGTACTTC. Protein sequence: CASSYLSGKTSYEQYF.

The chain employs TRBV6-5 and TRBJ1-1; the D gene is possibly TRBD1 (5 bases). The CDR3 length is 13 residues. The ends were cut back, 6 bases at V and 2 bases at J, with 10 bases in the middle. The germline gives CDR1 MNHEY, CDR2 SVGAGI. The CDR3 nucleotides are TGTGCCAGCAGCCTAACAGGTAACACTGAAGCTTTCTTT. Its translation is CASSLTGNTEAFF.

The chain couples TRBV30 to TRBJ2-1; TRBD2 might be the D (5 bases). V was cut by 4 bases and J by 1 base, with 11 bases left in between. The germline V gene has CDR1 GTSNPN and CDR2 SVGIG (reference sequence). CDR3 length equals 14 residues. The CDR3 DNA reads as TGTGCCTGGATTCTGAGGGAATCCTACAATGAGCAGTTCTTC. It specifies CAWILRESYNEQFF.

This clone was observed a single time. The V gene is TRBV4-1, the J gene TRBJ2-3; 7 nucleotides line up with TRBD1. CDR3 length: 20 amino acids. Germline values: CDR1 MGHRA, CDR2 YSYEKL. The ends lost 0 bases at V and 2 bases at J; junction bases unmatched: 17. The CDR3 sequence is CASSQEVAFRGPGLTDTQYF. The DNA of the CDR3 is TGCGCCAGCAGCCAAGAAGTGGCTTTTAGGGGGCCAGGACTCACAGATACGCAGTATTTT.

This clone was observed once. CDR3 protein: CASSSPGQGMNEQFF. The CDR3 DNA sequence: TGTGCCAGTAGTTCCCCGGGCCAGGGGATGAATGAGCAGTTCTTC. V is TRBV19 and J is TRBJ2-1; tentative D call: TRBD1 (6 bases). Trimming stripped 5 bases from V and 7 bases from J, with 18 bases between. Germline V gives CDR1 LNHDA, CDR2 SQIVND (reference sequence). The CDR3 totals 15 residues.

Here the CDR3 reads CASSSGLQETQYF. The CDR3 nucleotides read TGTGCCAGCTCATCAGGACTACAAGAGACCCAGTACTTC. The chain uses TRBV18 and TRBJ2-5; maybe TRBD2 (6 bases). The CDR3 has 13 residues. V dropped 5 bases and J dropped 2 bases, with 9 bases sitting between them. The germline CDR1 and CDR2 sequences are KGHSH and LQKENI.

The chain couples TRBV14 to TRBJ1-6, with no clear D. Per germline, CDR1 SGHDN and CDR2 FVKESK. The V end was cut by 4 bases, the J end by 8 bases, with 9 bases between. This CDR3 has 13 amino acids. The DNA of the CDR3 is TGTGCCAGCAGCCGCCGACTTGATTCACCCCTCCACTTT. This gives the protein CASSRRLDSPLHF.

The J gene is TRBJ1-3, the V gene TRBV4-1, with TRBD1 matching over 7 bases. This CDR3 comprises 17 residues. The V gene end was trimmed by 3 bases and the J gene end by 0 bases; junction bases not matched to a gene: 8. Looked up from germline, CDR1 is MGHRA and CDR2 is YSYEKL. In DNA form, the CDR3 reads TGCGCCAGCAGCCACCCGGGGACAGCCGACTCTGGAAACACCATATATTTT. It is translated as CASSHPGTADSGNTIYF.

This chain uses TRBV7-7 with TRBJ2-1, with TRBD1 identical over 7 bases. Trimming cost V 3 bases and J 7 bases; bases outside gene matches: 6. Germline CDR1 is SSHAT and CDR2 is FNYEAQ (reference sequence). The CDR3 length is 14 residues. CDR3 nucleotides: TGTGCCAGCAGCTTGCAGACAGGGCAAAATGAGCAGTTCTTC. The encoded protein is CASSLQTGQNEQFF.

The chain couples TRBV5-4 to TRBJ2-7, with a tentative D call TRBD1 (6 bases). The CDR3 consists of 12 residues. The V end was cut by 2 bases, the J end by 4 bases, with 7 bases between. Germline loops: CDR1 SGHNT, CDR2 YYREEE (reference sequence). CDR3 protein: CASSLQGYEQYF. The CDR3 nucleotides read TGTGCCAGCAGCTTACAGGGATACGAGCAGTACTTC.

The chain couples TRBV5-6 to TRBJ2-4; perhaps TRBD1 as D (6 bases). The CDR3 loop spans 13 amino acids. The germline V gene has CDR1 SGHDT and CDR2 YYEEEE. V shed 4 bases and J shed 6 bases, with 11 bases lying between them. In DNA, the CDR3 is TGTGCCAGCAGCACACTACAGGGAAACATTCAGTACTTC. It translates to CASSTLQGNIQYF.

The table lists this clone with a few counts. The V and J genes are TRBV13 and TRBJ1-3, with D maybe TRBD1 (6 bases). V lost 5 bases, J lost 0 bases, and 17 bases lay in between. CDR1 and CDR2 (germline): PRHDT, FYEKMQ (reference sequence). CDR3 length: 17 amino acids. CDR3 loop: CASSPNPGQASGNTIYF. CDR3 coding DNA: TGTGCCAGCAGCCCCAACCCGGGACAAGCCTCTGGAAACACCATATATTTT.

The chain uses TRBV9 and TRBJ2-5; the D gene is possibly TRBD2 (6 bases). The CDR3 totals 16 residues. The V gene lost 1 base and the J gene lost 4 bases, with 17 bases spanning the gap. The germline gives CDR1 SGDLS, CDR2 YYNGEE. CDR3 nucleotides: TGTGCCAGCAGCGTATCTTTGGCCGTCGGGGGAGAGACCCAGTACTTC. Translating it yields CASSVSLAVGGETQYF.

The DNA for the CDR3 is TGTGCCAGCAGCCCCGGGGACAGCTCTAACTATGGCTACACCTTC. Protein product: CASSPGDSSNYGYTF. The V gene is TRBV13, the J gene TRBJ1-2, with 7 bases that match TRBD1. The CDR3 is 15 residues long. Germline V lookup: CDR1 PRHDT, CDR2 FYEKMQ (reference sequence). J was trimmed by 0 bases and V by 5 bases; bases with no gene match: 6.

A remark on this clone: The junction departs from the called germline gene at one end, perhaps through a read error. This rearrangement joins TRBV6-5 to TRBJ2-3; 7 bases are shared with TRBD1. Germline V lookup: CDR1 MNHEY, CDR2 SVGAGI. CDR3 length: 13 residues. The DNA of the CDR3 is TGTGCCAGCAGTCGGGACAGCAAAGATACGCAGTATTTT. Protein sequence: CASSRDSKDTQYF.